Listed here are 10 T cell receptor beta chains from one sample, sequenced in a study of blood T cells in healthy people across ages. For the second PCR, which ran for about 6 to 12 cycles, a sample-barcoded 5' primer and a J-beta primer mix were used. TCRdb called the 5' RACE reads again in MiXCR, with one record for every CDR3 protein. This sample has around 1,500,000 distinct CDR3 sequences, with roughly 28% found just once. Sequencing was carried out using blood. Every receptor here comes from a woman aged 30 to 39 in good health.

V and J are TRBV7-9 and TRBJ2-1; TRBD1 matches 9 bases. The germline CDR1 and CDR2 sequences are SEHNR and FQNEAQ (reference sequence). This CDR3 comprises 17 residues. Germline trimming cut 6 bases from V and 0 bases from J; bases unmatched to any gene: 9. The CDR3 sequence: CASSGQGMSSSYNEQFF. The CDR3 DNA reads as TGTGCCAGCAGTGGACAGGGGATGTCTTCCTCCTACAATGAGCAGTTCTTC.

The table lists this clonotype with a few counts. The chain uses TRBV29-1 and TRBJ2-7, with D perhaps matching TRBD2 (5 bases). From germline, CDR1 is SQVTM and CDR2 ANQGSEA. Trimming left V 6 bases short and J 6 bases short, with 15 bases between. This CDR3 region has 12 residues. The CDR3 DNA reads TGCAGCGTAACACATCTCAGCGGCGAGCAGTACTTC. As protein: CSVTHLSGEQYF.

In its sample, this clonotype was seen a few times. The V gene is TRBV29-1, the J gene TRBJ1-5; D gene uncertain. Per the germline V gene, CDR1 is SQVTM and CDR2 is ANQGSEA. The CDR3 sequence is 13 residues long. Trimming took off 4 bases at V and 4 bases at J, with 11 bases between the two ends. CDR3 DNA sequence: TGCAGCGTTGCCTCAGCGAATAATCAGCCCCAGCATTTT. As protein: CSVASANNQPQHF.

The J gene is TRBJ1-1, the V gene TRBV15; tentatively, D is TRBD1 (5 bases). Per germline, CDR1 LNHNV and CDR2 YYDKDF (reference sequence). Trimming pared 5 bases from V and 1 base from J, leaving 14 bases between. This CDR3 is 15 amino acids long. The CDR3 is CATSGPGPENTEAFF. The CDR3 nucleotides are TGTGCCACCAGCGGACCGGGGCCAGAGAACACTGAAGCTTTCTTT.

As regards this clonotype: A much larger clone lies one base from this, so it may be a read error. The chain carries TRBV6-6 and TRBJ2-4; D unclear. This CDR3 spans 14 amino acids. Germline CDR1 and CDR2: MNHNY and SVGAGI (reference sequence). The CDR3 bases are TGTGACAGCAGTTACAAAGGGTCCAAAAACATTCAGTACTTC. Its translation: CDSSYKGSKNIQYF.

V and J are TRBV7-2 and TRBJ2-4; D gene ambiguous. Germline-derived CDR1 and CDR2 are SGHTA and FQGNSA. The CDR3 is 13 residues long. Trimming left V 1 base short and J 10 bases short, with 11 bases between. Written as DNA, the CDR3 is TGTGCCAGCAGCTTAGAAATCCGGCGTATTCAGTACTTC. The encoded protein is CASSLEIRRIQYF.

This clonotype was seen a handful of times. J is TRBJ2-5 and V is TRBV7-9; D might be TRBD1 or TRBD2, each matching 5 bases. In germline, CDR1 is SEHNR, CDR2 FQNEAQ (reference sequence). The CDR3 runs 15 residues. The ends were cut back, 4 bases at V and 5 bases at J, with 17 bases in the middle. In nucleotides, the CDR3 is TGTGCCAGCAGCTCTGGGGGAAATTCGTGGGAGACCCAGTACTTC. Translated: CASSSGGNSWETQYF.

The chain uses TRBV20-1 and TRBJ1-3, with 7 bases lining up with TRBD1. The CDR3 loop spans 14 amino acids. After removal of 4 bases from V and 0 bases from J, the junction contained 3 bases not matched to a gene. CDR1 is DFQATT, CDR2 SNEGSKA, per germline (reference sequence). Here the CDR3 reads CSATPGGSGNTIYF. As DNA, the CDR3 is TGCAGTGCTACCCCAGGGGGCTCTGGAAACACCATATATTTT.

V and J are TRBV12-3 or TRBV12-4 and TRBJ2-4; TRBD1 aligns across 8 bases. The J call may be faulty, since TRBJ2-7 better matches the DNA end. The CDR3 contains 14 residues. The DNA of the CDR3 is TGTGCCAGCATGGCGGGCAGGGGGCCTCCCGAGCAGTACTTC. Amino acids: CASMAGRGPPEQYF.

The rearrangement uses TRBV27 and TRBJ2-1; no definite D call. CDR3 length equals 15 residues. Trimming took 8 bases from V and 0 from J, leaving 14 bases between them. CDR1 MNHEY and CDR2 SMNVEV come from the germline V gene (reference sequence). CDR3 DNA sequence: TGTGCCAGCCCTTCCTCCCGAAGCTCCTACAATGAGCAGTTCTTC. This encodes CASPSSRSSYNEQFF.